The 25 T cell receptor beta chains below all came from one sample that was sequenced in a study of shared clonotypes between healthy human individuals. The method was immunoSEQ multiplex PCR; TCRdb's version includes in-frame clones alone and lacks a portion of them. The repertoire holds roughly 2,500,000 clones, with 93% as singletons. Sequences were obtained from naive CD4+ T cells from PBMCs. The subset is: CD45RA+ positively selected. Source of these receptors: a man aged 18 to 30 in good health. Some clones in this sample may be carry-over from other donors' samples.

The chain carries TRBV7-3 and TRBJ2-5, with D possibly matching TRBD1 (6 bases). There are 13 residues in the CDR3. The germline CDR1 and CDR2 sequences are SGHTA and FQGTGA. Trimming left V 1 base short and J 5 bases short, with 8 bases between. In nucleotides, the CDR3 is TGTGCCAGCAGCTTAATGGGGGCTGAGACCCAGTACTTC. It specifies CASSLMGAETQYF.

This chain joins TRBV2 and TRBJ2-7; D possibly uses TRBD1 or TRBD2 (5 bases each). The CDR3 covers 13 residues. In germline, CDR1 is SNHLY, CDR2 FYNNEI. Trimming removed 4 bases at V and 4 bases at J, with 11 bases between. CDR3 loop: CASSGGGEYEQYF. CDR3 bases: TGTGCCAGCAGTGGTGGGGGAGAGTACGAGCAGTACTTC.

The rearrangement links TRBV6-5 to TRBJ1-4; unclear D gene. The germline gives CDR1 MNHEY, CDR2 SVGAGI. V lost 7 bases, J lost 5 bases, and 11 bases lay in between. The CDR3 is 13 residues long. The CDR3 sequence: CASTNRPNEKLFF. DNA for the CDR3: TGTGCCAGCACCAACCGACCAAATGAAAAACTGTTTTTT.

The chain is built from TRBV29-1 and TRBJ2-5; 12 bases match TRBD2. This CDR3 is 14 amino acids long. Losses at the gene ends were 4 bases for V and 7 bases for J; bases not matched to a gene: 7. The germline CDR1 and CDR2 sequences are SQVTM and ANQGSEA. The CDR3 here is CSVAAGLAGLTQYF. The CDR3 nucleotides are TGCAGCGTTGCGGCCGGACTAGCGGGATTGACCCAGTACTTC.

Concerning this clone: This same CDR3 is encoded by further DNA sequences in the sample. The chain links TRBV5-4 to TRBJ2-7, with D perhaps matching TRBD1 (8 bases). CDR3 size: 14 residues. V shed 2 bases and J shed 4 bases, with 13 bases lying between them. Germline CDR1 SGHNT, CDR2 YYREEE (reference sequence). In DNA form, the CDR3 reads TGTGCCAGCAGCTTTGGACAGGGAGGGTACGAGCAGTACTTC. It specifies CASSFGQGGYEQYF. The full variable domain, in which reference TRBV5-4 and TRBJ2-7 provide the parts outside the CDR3, is ETGVTQSPTHLIKTRGQQVTLRCSSQSGHNTVSWYQQALGQGPQFIFQYYREEENGRGNFPPRFSGLQFPNYSSELNVNALELDDSALYLCASSFGQGGYEQYFGPGTRLTVT.

With respect to this clone: Other DNA sequences in the same sample also yield this CDR3. The CDR3 region has the DNA TGTGCCAGCAGTTTGGCCAGGGGTGGTGAAAAACTGTTTTTT. Protein sequence: CASSLARGGEKLFF. The V call is TRBV28, the J call TRBJ1-4; D perhaps matches TRBD1 (6 bases). CDR1 MDHEN and CDR2 SYDVKM come from the germline V gene. The CDR3 covers 14 residues. V gave up 3 bases and J gave up 7 bases, with 12 bases separating them.

V usage is TRBV7-3 and J usage is TRBJ2-7; D is uncertain. The V gene's germline CDR1 is SGHTA and CDR2 FQGTGA. The CDR3 loop spans 16 amino acids. V was pared by 5 bases and J by 0 bases, with 17 bases between. CDR3 in DNA: TGTGCCAGCAGCCTCAGCCCCGCGACAACCTCCTACGAGCAGTACTTC. This sequence encodes CASSLSPATTSYEQYF.

CDR3 protein: CASSQAAGQGNYEQYF. The DNA of the CDR3 is TGTGCCAGCAGCCAGGCCGCGGGACAGGGCAACTACGAGCAGTACTTC. J is TRBJ2-7 and V is TRBV4-2; 9 nucleotides align to TRBD1. Germline V CDR1 and CDR2: LGHNA, YNFKEQ. The J segment lost 3 bases and the V segment lost 3 bases, leaving 9 bases of the junction unmatched. This CDR3 is built from 16 residues.

The chain recombines TRBV11-1 with TRBJ2-2; D is possibly TRBD2 (6 bases). Per germline, CDR1 SGHAT and CDR2 FQDESV (reference sequence). This CDR3 is 14 amino acids long. Trimming took off 5 bases at V and 6 bases at J, with 13 bases between the two ends. CDR3 sequence: CASSMGLTPGELFF. The CDR3 DNA reads TGTGCCAGCAGCATGGGACTGACCCCCGGGGAGCTGTTTTTT.

DNA for the CDR3: TGTGCCAGCAGCTTGGCGACCACCTGGAATGAGCAGTTCTTC. This sequence encodes CASSLATTWNEQFF. V and J are TRBV5-4 and TRBJ2-1; D is uncertain. Germline lookup yields CDR1 SGHNT and CDR2 YYREEE (reference sequence). This CDR3 spans 14 amino acids. V gave up 0 bases and J gave up 7 bases, with 11 bases separating them.

About this clone itself: At the DNA level, this CDR3 is encoded by other sequences in the same sample as well. J is TRBJ2-1 and V is TRBV28; D is undetermined. Germline V CDR1 and CDR2: MDHEN, SYDVKM. Trimming removed 3 bases at V and 8 bases at J, with 5 bases between. CDR3 length equals 11 residues. CDR3 nucleotides: TGTGCCAGCAGTTTGAGATATGAGCAGTTCTTC. It codes for CASSLRYEQFF.

CDR3 residues: CSAWWGSEQYF. In DNA form, the CDR3 reads TGCAGTGCATGGTGGGGAAGCGAGCAGTACTTC. V usage is TRBV20-1 and J usage is TRBJ2-7; D is ambiguous. The CDR3 runs to 11 residues. CDR1 and CDR2 from the germline V gene are DFQATT and SNEGSKA (reference sequence). Between the trimmed V and J ends, which lost 6 bases and 6 bases, there was a span of 12 bases.

As to this clone: The identical CDR3 is also encoded by other nucleotide sequences in the sample. This chain uses TRBV30 with TRBJ2-5; weak D call: TRBD1 (6 bases). Trimming removed 5 bases at V and 1 base at J, with 8 bases between. The CDR3 totals 12 residues. Looked up from germline, CDR1 is GTSNPN and CDR2 is SVGIG (reference sequence). The CDR3 region has the DNA TGTGCCTGGGGGGGCGGCCAAGAGACCCAGTACTTC. Translating gives CAWGGGQETQYF.

This chain joins TRBV30 and TRBJ2-5, with 7 bases that match TRBD1. Germline V gene lookup returns CDR1 GTSNPN and CDR2 SVGIG (reference sequence). With V trimmed by 5 bases and J by 2 bases, 2 bases remained unmatched. The CDR3 runs 12 residues. The CDR3 DNA reads as TGTGCCTGGGCGACAGGGCAAGAGACCCAGTACTTC. It translates to CAWATGQETQYF.

J is TRBJ2-2 and V is TRBV4-2, with D possibly called TRBD1 or TRBD2 (6 bases each). The CDR3 runs to 16 residues. Trimming cost V 2 bases and J 8 bases, with 18 bases left between them. Germline CDR1 LGHNA, CDR2 YNFKEQ. CDR3 protein: CASSQIGGTTKGELFF. CDR3 DNA: TGTGCCAGCAGCCAAATAGGGGGGACCACCAAGGGGGAGCTGTTTTTT.

V is TRBV6-5 and J is TRBJ1-5; 7 bases map to TRBD1. Unmatched junction bases numbered 4, after V lost 2 bases and J lost 12 bases. The CDR3 is 12 amino acids. CDR1 and CDR2 from the germline V gene are MNHEY and SVGAGI. In DNA form, the CDR3 reads TGTGCCAGCAGTTACGGGGGGACAGACCAGCATTTT. Its protein is CASSYGGTDQHF.

The chain is built from TRBV7-6 and TRBJ2-7; 11 nucleotides match TRBD1. The junction had 7 bases not matched to a gene; V was cut back by 5 bases and J by 4 bases. The CDR3 has 15 residues. Germline V gives CDR1 SGHVS, CDR2 FNYEAQ. The chain's CDR3 is CASSRTGQGDYEQYF. The CDR3 DNA is TGTGCCAGCAGCCGGACGGGACAGGGGGATTACGAGCAGTACTTC. Combining the CDR3 with reference TRBV7-6 and TRBJ2-7 gives the whole variable domain GAGVSQSPRYKVTKRGQDVALRCDPISGHVSLYWYRQALGQGPEFLTYFNYEAQQDKSGLPNDRFSAERPEGSISTLTIQRTEQRDSAMYRCASSRTGQGDYEQYFGPGTRLTVT.

The chain combines TRBV28 with TRBJ1-5; D might be TRBD1 (5 bases). Per germline, CDR1 MDHEN and CDR2 SYDVKM. This CDR3 contains 13 residues. V lost 2 bases to trimming and J lost 11 bases, with 13 bases between them. CDR3 in amino acids: CASSLGAQRSQHF. In nucleotides, the CDR3 is TGTGCCAGCAGTTTAGGGGCCCAGAGGTCCCAGCATTTT.

This clone is a singleton in its sample. The rearrangement joins TRBV4-3 to TRBJ2-1, with D possibly being TRBD1 (5 bases). The CDR3 covers 15 residues. The germline V and J ends were trimmed by 0 bases and 2 bases, with 8 bases remaining between them. CDR1 is LGHNA, CDR2 YSLEER, per germline. In nucleotides, the CDR3 is TGCGCCAGCAGCCAAGAAGGCAGGGCCTACAATGAGCAGTTCTTC. Its protein product is CASSQEGRAYNEQFF.

This clone was detected once. The chain is built from TRBV29-1 and TRBJ1-2; no clear D. The CDR3 length is 12 residues. Deletions cut 5 bases from V and 4 bases from J, with 11 bases between. Germline loops: CDR1 SQVTM, CDR2 ANQGSEA. For the CDR3, the DNA is TGCAGCGTTTACGTTACAAGCTATGGCTACACCTTC. Translation gives CSVYVTSYGYTF.

This clone was observed a few times. The J gene is TRBJ2-2, the V gene TRBV18; D gene unclear. Trimming stripped 0 bases from V and 0 bases from J, with 8 bases between. This CDR3 region has 16 residues. Looked up from germline, CDR1 is KGHSH and CDR2 is LQKENI. The CDR3, as DNA: TGTGCCAGCTCACCACCGTCTCTGACGAACACCGGGGAGCTGTTTTTT. Amino acid sequence: CASSPPSLTNTGELFF.

This clone was picked up one time. The V call is TRBV28, the J call TRBJ2-3; D may match TRBD1 or TRBD2 (7 bases each). V shed 4 bases and J shed 5 bases, with 22 bases lying between them. There are 17 residues in the CDR3. Per the germline V gene, CDR1 is MDHEN and CDR2 is SYDVKM. Here the CDR3 reads CASSSPPRQGGRDTQYF. In nucleotides, the CDR3 is TGTGCCAGCAGTTCCCCCCCGAGGCAGGGGGGGAGAGATACGCAGTATTTT.

Of note for this clone: Other DNA sequences within the sample encode an identical CDR3. The chain links TRBV28 to TRBJ2-1, with TRBD2 matching 7 bases. CDR3 length: 15 amino acids. Germline CDR1 reads MDHEN; CDR2 reads SYDVKM. V shed 3 bases, J shed 1 base, and the junction held 3 bases outside the gene matches. CDR3: CASSFPGGSYNEQFF. CDR3 nucleotides: TGTGCCAGCAGTTTCCCCGGGGGGTCCTACAATGAGCAGTTCTTC.

The chain couples TRBV27 to TRBJ1-2; no clear D gene. CDR1 is MNHEY, CDR2 SMNVEV, per germline (reference sequence). This CDR3 comprises 16 residues. V was cut by 3 bases and J by 8 bases, with 22 bases left in between. Written as DNA, the CDR3 is TGTGCCAGCAGTTTTCGAAACGGTTTCGCGGCAGCAGGCTACACCTTC. Translation gives CASSFRNGFAAAGYTF.

The chain combines TRBV5-1 with TRBJ2-5, with 9 bases that match TRBD1. Germline V gene sequence: CDR1 SGHRS, CDR2 YFSETQ. The CDR3 extends over 14 amino acids. The V segment lost 4 bases and the J segment 3 bases; nucleotides outside the gene matches: 4. CDR3 loop: CASSKRTGEETQYF. The CDR3 DNA follows: TGCGCCAGCAGCAAAAGGACAGGGGAAGAGACCCAGTACTTC.